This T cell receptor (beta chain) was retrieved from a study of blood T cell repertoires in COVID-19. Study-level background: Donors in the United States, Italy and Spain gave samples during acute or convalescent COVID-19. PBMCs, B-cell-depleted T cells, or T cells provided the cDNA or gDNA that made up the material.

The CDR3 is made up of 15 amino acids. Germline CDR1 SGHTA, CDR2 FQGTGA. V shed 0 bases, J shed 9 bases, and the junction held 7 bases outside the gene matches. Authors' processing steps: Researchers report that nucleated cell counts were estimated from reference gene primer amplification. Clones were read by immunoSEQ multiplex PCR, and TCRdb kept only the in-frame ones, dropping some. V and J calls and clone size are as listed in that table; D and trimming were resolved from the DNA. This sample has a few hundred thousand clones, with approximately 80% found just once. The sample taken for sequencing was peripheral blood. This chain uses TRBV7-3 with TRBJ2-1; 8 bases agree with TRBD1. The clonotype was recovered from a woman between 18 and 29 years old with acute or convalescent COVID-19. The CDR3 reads CASSLTQGGVGEQFF. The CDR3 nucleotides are TGTGCCAGCAGCTTAACACAGGGGGGCGTGGGTGAGCAGTTCTTC.